This T cell receptor beta chain comes out of a study of T cells in Graves' hyperthyroidism and ophthalmopathy. This clonotype has ten or more counts. The CDR3 is 16 residues long. V was clipped by 0 bases and J by 2 bases; unmatched bases: 9. Germline lookup yields CDR1 DFQATT and CDR2 SNEGSKA (reference sequence). Amplification targeted TCR beta CDR3 regions from RNA transcripts. An initial round of RT-PCR targeting the TCR CDR3 relied on the HTBI primer set. Each CDR3 protein is one row after TCRdb ran MiXCR on the multiplex PCR reads. The sample consists of 190,000 or so distinct CDR3 sequences, around 20% of them appearing once.

The receptor comes from a man aged 35 to 55 with Graves' hyperthyroidism. The specimen sequenced was blood. The V and J genes are TRBV20-1 and TRBJ2-7; the match to TRBD1 covers 8 bases. In nucleotides, the CDR3 is TGCAGTGCTAGAGATACCAGGACAGGGACGACCTACGAGCAGTACTTC. This translates into CSARDTRTGTTYEQYF.